This TCR beta chain derives from a study of blood T cells in healthy people across ages (dated by TCRdb to the mid-2010s). For context, the study as a whole: Template switching captured roughly one uniquely barcoded TCR beta cDNA molecule per two T cells in model experiments. To track age-related changes in TCR beta repertoire diversity, the study relied on deep sequencing normalized with unique cDNA molecular identifiers. Four age groups were formed from the donors: young (average about 15 years), middle-aged (around 40), aged (about 68) and long-lived (approximately 78). To avoid experimental bias, donors of different ages were distributed randomly across sequencing lanes. For two donors (one aged 18 to 30 and one aged 80 or older), the study analyzed two additional independent replicas of 1 million unique cDNA reads from the same blood draw. Broad study findings and their caveats: Observed TCR beta diversity per million T cells fell roughly linearly with age, and a significant reduction was already apparent by age roughly 40. Estimates of total diversity based on one million sequenced T cells were regarded as lower bounds and as underestimates. Bulk unsorted PBMC profiling prevented conclusive comparison of naive and antigen-experienced compartments. Because the CMV infection status of the donors was unknown, age-related changes in expanded clonotypes may potentially have been confounded. There was a strong correlation between observed TCR beta diversity and the percentage of naive T cells measured by flow cytometry. Compared with the aged group, more naive CD4+ T cells, fewer expanded clones and increased TCR diversity were shown by the long-lived group, suggesting age selection.

As regards this clonotype: The specificity of this receptor is unknown. Base qualities are not at hand, and no much larger clone is one base apart.

The library was obtained by 5' RACE. Sequencer: Illumina HiSeq 2500. The second PCR ran for about 6 to 11 cycles and used a J-beta primer mix along with a sample-barcoded 5' primer. Each TCR beta cDNA molecule received a unique molecular identifier from a template-switch 5' adaptor carrying 12 random nucleotides. Each sample yielded at least 2.5 million CDR3-containing paired-end reads. The Mint cDNA synthesis kit, primed by a TRBC-specific oligonucleotide, was used to synthesize first-strand cDNA from all RNA. Following uracil-DNA glycosylase treatment, all cDNA underwent a first 18-cycle PCR with the universal primers M1SS and BC2_uni_R. The study's own analysis went as follows. Normalization of each sample was performed by random selection of 1 million high-quality reads, each carrying a distinct molecular identifier. Reads with shared molecular identifiers were discarded instead of being binned into consensus sequences. MiTCR, run with a Q25 quality threshold and the strictest error-elimination algorithm, handled CDR3 identification, clonotype clustering and error correction. Lower-bound total TCR beta diversity was estimated with a nonparametric unseen species model using Euler transformation. Through fastp at Q25 and MiXCR, TCRdb rebuilt clones from the public reads, retaining in-frame beta chains. Records with the same CDR3 protein are collapsed into one entry carrying the most frequent genes and DNA. For this entry, the V and J calls and clone size follow TCRdb and not the study's own pipeline. This sample is represented by approximately 800,000 distinct CDR3 sequences; just over 55% of them were singletons. The ten largest clonotypes hold about a quarter of the sample.

The approximately 39 donors, aged about 6 to 100 years, were systemically healthy Caucasian individuals from Russia. Each donor gave about 11 milliliters of peripheral blood, drawn into EDTA-treated Vacutainer tubes. PBMCs were isolated by Ficoll-Paque density-gradient centrifugation, with at least 6 million obtained per sample. Trizol reagent was used to extract total RNA from the PBMCs, yielding at least 6 micrograms per sample. For every donor, an aliquot of PBMCs went through flow cytometry to measure the percentages of naive CD45RAhigh/CD27high T cells. V is reduced by 6 bases and J by 5 bases, leaving a spacing of 19 bases between them. CDR1 and CDR2 are drawn from the germline V gene: SNHLY, FYNNEI. The CDR3 starts with the cysteine, ends with the phenylalanine, and has 15 residues. CDR3 DNA only is kept here, 45 bases in frame from base 1.

The receptor's source is a man in his forties in good health. In this chain, TRBV2 is recombined with TRBJ2-5; possibly the D gene is TRBD2, per 7 matching bases. Sequenced material: blood. The CDR3 loop reads CASRGSRGAFETQYF. The DNA sequence is given as TGTGCCAGCAGGGGTTCCCGGGGGGCCTTTGAGACCCAGTACTTC.